Shown below are 3 T cell receptor beta chains from a single sample sequenced in a study of CD8 T cells in Susac syndrome. The RNA, 0.5 to 1 ug, was put through reverse transcription using random hexamers. TCRdb reprocessed the immunoSEQ multiplex PCR reads via MiXCR and lists one record per CDR3 protein. The table records about 150,000 distinct CDR3 sequences, 85% to 95% of them present only once. The sample consisted of CD4+ T cells from PBMCs. The receptors stem from a human donor with multiple sclerosis.

This rearrangement joins TRBV4-2 to TRBJ2-6, with TRBD2 identical over 8 bases. Germline lookup yields CDR1 LGHNA and CDR2 YNFKEQ. The CDR3 is made up of 18 amino acids. With V trimmed by 0 bases and J by 4 bases, 8 bases remained unmatched. The DNA for the CDR3 is TGTGCCAGCAGCCAAGATAGAGCGGGAGCCCCCGGGGCCAACGTCCTGACTTTC. Protein: CASSQDRAGAPGANVLTF.

This clonotype was detected only a few times. The chain is built from TRBV6-1 and TRBJ2-3; no firm D call. CDR3 size: 12 residues. Germline-derived CDR1 and CDR2 are MNHNS and SASEGT. V lost 2 bases, J lost 4 bases, and 4 bases lay in between. CDR3 sequence reads: CASSEMADTQYF. Written as DNA, the CDR3 is TGTGCCAGCAGTGAAATGGCAGATACGCAGTATTTT.

J is TRBJ1-5 and V is TRBV7-2; D is possibly TRBD1 (6 bases). Per germline, CDR1 SGHTA and CDR2 FQGNSA. The CDR3 runs 15 residues. Trimming took off 4 bases at V and 3 bases at J, with 13 bases between the two ends. As DNA, the CDR3 is TGTGCCAGCAGCTCCCGGGACATTCCCAATCAGCCCCAGCATTTT. It translates to CASSSRDIPNQPQHF.